Presented here are 7 T cell receptor beta chains from one specimen sequenced in a study of T cells in women clearing cervical HPV infection. Assay: immunoSEQ multiplex PCR; the TCRdb copy retains only in-frame clones and omits some. The sample's table shows under 30,000 clones. Sequenced input: blood buffy coat. Source of these receptors: a woman aged 18 to 75 with a cervical HPV16 infection that either progressed to CIN3+ or cleared (not recorded which).

As regards this clone: With the read ending 3 residues before the CDR3 end, the germline J gene is used to fill in that end. The V and J genes are TRBV7-9 and TRBJ1-2, with TRBD1 identical over 9 bases. The CDR3 runs to 15 residues. Germline V gene data show CDR1 as SEHNR and CDR2 as FQNEAQ (reference sequence). The CDR3 region is CASSATDRGSYDYTF. The sequenced CDR3 bases are TGTGCCAGCAGCGCAACGGACAGGGGAAGTTACGAC.

A word on this clone: The read is 3 residues too short to cover the CDR3 end, so that end is filled in from the germline J gene. The rearrangement joins TRBV2 to TRBJ1-5, with 9 bases identical to TRBD1. This CDR3 comprises 14 residues. Looked up from germline, CDR1 is SNHLY and CDR2 is FYNNEI. With 6 bases clipped from V and 6 bases from J, the junction kept 6 bases outside the gene matches. The covered CDR3 bases are TGTGCCAGCAGAGTAGACAGGGGGGTTCAGCCC. The encoded protein is CASRVDRGVQP. The whole CDR3 sequence is CASRVDRGVQPQHF.

About this clone itself: The DNA ends 3 residues before the CDR3 does, and the rest of the CDR3 is filled in from the germline J gene. The rearrangement joins TRBV9 to TRBJ2-1; 8 bases fit TRBD2. V gave up 0 bases and J gave up 6 bases; unmatched junction bases: 8. Germline V lookup: CDR1 SGDLS, CDR2 YYNGEE. The CDR3 is 16 amino acids. CDR3 residues: CASSVGGSGAPNEQFF. The sequenced part of the CDR3 DNA is TGTGCCAGCAGCGTAGGAGGTAGCGGGGCCCCCAATGAG.

Remarks on this clone: From the germline J gene comes the end of the CDR3, since the read stops 3 residues before it. The chain joins TRBV7-2 to TRBJ2-7; 11 positions agree with TRBD2. The length of the CDR3 is 14 residues. The germline CDR1 and CDR2 sequences are SGHTA and FQGNSA. With 3 bases clipped from V and 2 bases from J, the junction kept 0 bases outside the gene matches. CDR3 DNA, as far as it was read: TGTGCCAGCAGCTTTAGCGGGAGGGCCTACGAG. Its protein is CASSFSGRAYE. Given in full, the CDR3 is CASSFSGRAYEQYF.

Comment on this clone: The read terminates 3 residues before the CDR3 end, so the remaining end is supplied by the germline J gene. This rearrangement joins TRBV20-1 to TRBJ2-7; 12 bases align to TRBD2. The V gene's germline CDR1 is DFQATT and CDR2 SNEGSKA (reference sequence). The CDR3 runs 17 residues. Trimming removed 3 bases from V and 3 bases from J; junction bases left unmatched: 12. CDR3 protein: CSARGFTTTSGGYEQYF. The part of the CDR3 DNA that was read is TGCAGTGCTAGGGGGTTTACCACGACTAGCGGGGGCTACGAG.

As regards this clone: The sequence runs out 3 residues before the end of the CDR3; the remainder is reconstructed from the germline J gene. The gene calls are TRBV11-3 and TRBJ1-2, with D perhaps TRBD1 (6 bases). This CDR3 has 13 amino acids. CDR1 and CDR2 (germline): SGHNT, YENEEA. The CDR3 loop reads CASSRNGGWGYTF. The CDR3 DNA, read in part, is TGTGCCAGCAGCAGAAATGGGGGCTGGGGC.

Notes on this clone: The CDR3 is cut off 3 residues early in the read; its end comes from the germline J gene. This chain connects TRBV5-5 to TRBJ1-2; D unresolved. This CDR3 region has 14 residues. Germline loops: CDR1 SGHKS, CDR2 YYEKEE (reference sequence). The CDR3 sequence: CASSLPGTRGGYTF. Incomplete CDR3 DNA: TGTGCCAGCAGCTTGCCCGGTACCCGGGGAGGC.